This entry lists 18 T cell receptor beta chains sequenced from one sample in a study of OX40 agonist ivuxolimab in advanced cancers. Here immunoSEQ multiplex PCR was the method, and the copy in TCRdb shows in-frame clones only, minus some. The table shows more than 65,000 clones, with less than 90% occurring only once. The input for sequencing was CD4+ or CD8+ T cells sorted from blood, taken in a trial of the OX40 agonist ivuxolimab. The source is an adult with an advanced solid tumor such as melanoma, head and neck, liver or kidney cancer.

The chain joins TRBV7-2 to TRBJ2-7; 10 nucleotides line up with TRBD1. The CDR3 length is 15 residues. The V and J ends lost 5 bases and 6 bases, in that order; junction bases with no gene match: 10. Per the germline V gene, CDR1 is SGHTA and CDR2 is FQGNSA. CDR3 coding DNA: TGTGCCAGCAGCCCTCGACAGGGGGCTACTATCGAGCAGTACTTC. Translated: CASSPRQGATIEQYF.

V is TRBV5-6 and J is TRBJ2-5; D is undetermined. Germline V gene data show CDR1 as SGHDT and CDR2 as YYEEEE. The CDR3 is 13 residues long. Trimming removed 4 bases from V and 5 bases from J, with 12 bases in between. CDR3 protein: CASSPTLRETQYF. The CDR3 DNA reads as TGTGCCAGCAGCCCCACGTTACGGGAGACCCAGTACTTC.

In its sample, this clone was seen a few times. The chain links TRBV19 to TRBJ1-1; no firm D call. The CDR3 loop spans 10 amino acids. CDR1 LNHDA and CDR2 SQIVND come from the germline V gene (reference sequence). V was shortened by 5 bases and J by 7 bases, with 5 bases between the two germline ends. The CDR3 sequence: CASSAREAFF. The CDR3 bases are TGTGCCAGTAGTGCCCGTGAAGCTTTCTTT.

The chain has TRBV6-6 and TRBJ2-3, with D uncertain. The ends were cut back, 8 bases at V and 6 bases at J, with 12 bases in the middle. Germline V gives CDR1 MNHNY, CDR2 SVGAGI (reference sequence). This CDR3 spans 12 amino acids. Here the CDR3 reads CASCKETDTQYF. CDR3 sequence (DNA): TGTGCCAGCTGCAAAGAAACGGATACGCAGTATTTT.

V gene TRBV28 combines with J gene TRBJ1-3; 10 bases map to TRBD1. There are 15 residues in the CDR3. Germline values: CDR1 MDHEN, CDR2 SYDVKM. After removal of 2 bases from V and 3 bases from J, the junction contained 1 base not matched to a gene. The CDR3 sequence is CASSLGQGVGNTIYF. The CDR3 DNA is TGTGCCAGCAGTTTAGGACAGGGGGTTGGAAACACCATATATTTT. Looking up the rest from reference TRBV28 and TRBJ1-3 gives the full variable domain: DVKVTQSSRYLVKRTGEKVFLECVQDMDHENMFWYRQDPGLGLRLIYFSYDVKMKEKGDIPEGYSVSREKKERFSLILESASTNQTSMYLCASSLGQGVGNTIYFGEGSWLTVV.

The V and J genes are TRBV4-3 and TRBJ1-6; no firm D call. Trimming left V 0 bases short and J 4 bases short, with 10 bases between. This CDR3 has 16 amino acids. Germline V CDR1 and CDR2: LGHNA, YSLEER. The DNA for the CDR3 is TGCGCCAGCAGCCAAGATCAGGCGCAGTATAATTCACCCCTCCACTTT. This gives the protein CASSQDQAQYNSPLHF.

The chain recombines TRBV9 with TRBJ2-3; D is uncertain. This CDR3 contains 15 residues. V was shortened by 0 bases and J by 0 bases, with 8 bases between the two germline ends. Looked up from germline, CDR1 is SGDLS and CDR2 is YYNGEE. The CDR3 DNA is TGTGCCAGCAGCGTAGGAACCATCAGCACAGATACGCAGTATTTT. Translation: CASSVGTISTDTQYF.

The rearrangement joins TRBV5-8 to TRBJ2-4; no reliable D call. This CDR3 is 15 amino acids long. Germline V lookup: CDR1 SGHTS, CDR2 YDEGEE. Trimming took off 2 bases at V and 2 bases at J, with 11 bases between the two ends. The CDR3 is CASSFIIGTKNIQYF. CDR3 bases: TGTGCCAGCAGCTTTATTATAGGGACCAAAAACATTCAGTACTTC.

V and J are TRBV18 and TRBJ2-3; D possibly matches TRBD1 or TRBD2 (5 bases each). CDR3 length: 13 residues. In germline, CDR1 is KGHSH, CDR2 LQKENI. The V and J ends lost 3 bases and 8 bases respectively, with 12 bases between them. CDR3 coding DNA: TGTGCCAGCTCACCGCCGGGACCGACTACGCAGTATTTT. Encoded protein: CASSPPGPTTQYF.

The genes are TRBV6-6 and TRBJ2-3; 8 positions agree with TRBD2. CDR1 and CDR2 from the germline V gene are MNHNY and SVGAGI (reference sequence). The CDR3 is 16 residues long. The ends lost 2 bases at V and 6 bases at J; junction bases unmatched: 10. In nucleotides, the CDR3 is TGTGCCAGCAGTTACGGGGACTCCCCGGGGGGGGATACGCAGTATTTT. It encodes CASSYGDSPGGDTQYF.

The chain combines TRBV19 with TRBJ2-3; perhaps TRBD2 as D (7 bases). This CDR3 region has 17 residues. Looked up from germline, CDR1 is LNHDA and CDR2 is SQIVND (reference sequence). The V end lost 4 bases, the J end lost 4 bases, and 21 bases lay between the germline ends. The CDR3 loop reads CASSTEPGGGLADTQYF. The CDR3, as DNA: TGTGCCAGTAGTACCGAACCTGGGGGGGGGCTGGCAGATACGCAGTATTTT.

CDR3 residues: CASSPSGGAGDTQYF. CDR3 nucleotide sequence: TGTGCCAGCTCACCTAGCGGGGGGGCAGGAGATACGCAGTATTTT. This chain connects TRBV18 to TRBJ2-3, with 11 bases matching TRBD2. The junction had 4 bases not matched to a gene; V was cut back by 3 bases and J by 5 bases. Germline V lookup: CDR1 KGHSH, CDR2 LQKENI. The CDR3 covers 15 residues.

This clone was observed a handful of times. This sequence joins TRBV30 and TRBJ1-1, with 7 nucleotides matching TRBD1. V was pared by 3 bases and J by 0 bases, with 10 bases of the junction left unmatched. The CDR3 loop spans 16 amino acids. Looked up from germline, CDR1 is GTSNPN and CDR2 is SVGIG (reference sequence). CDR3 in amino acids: CAWRGRGLGMNTEAFF. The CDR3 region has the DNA TGTGCCTGGAGGGGGAGGGGGCTCGGCATGAACACTGAAGCTTTCTTT.

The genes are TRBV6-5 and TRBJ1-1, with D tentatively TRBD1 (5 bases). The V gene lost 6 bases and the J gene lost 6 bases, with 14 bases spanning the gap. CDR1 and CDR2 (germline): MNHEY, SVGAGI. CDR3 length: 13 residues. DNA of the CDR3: TGTGCCAGCAGATCCAATCGGGGGTCTGAAGCTTTCTTT. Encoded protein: CASRSNRGSEAFF.

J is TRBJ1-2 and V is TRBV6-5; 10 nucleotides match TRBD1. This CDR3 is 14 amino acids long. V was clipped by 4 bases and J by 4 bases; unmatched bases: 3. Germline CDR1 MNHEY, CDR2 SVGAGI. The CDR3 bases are TGTGCCAGCAGTTTCGGACAGGGGGGCTATGGCTACACCTTC. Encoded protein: CASSFGQGGYGYTF.

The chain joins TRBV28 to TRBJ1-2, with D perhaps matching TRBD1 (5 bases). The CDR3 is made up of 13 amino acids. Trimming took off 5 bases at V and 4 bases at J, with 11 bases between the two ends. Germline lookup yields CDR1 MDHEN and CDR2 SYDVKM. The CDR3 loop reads CASSIQESYGYTF. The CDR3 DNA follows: TGTGCCAGCAGTATACAGGAGAGCTATGGCTACACCTTC.

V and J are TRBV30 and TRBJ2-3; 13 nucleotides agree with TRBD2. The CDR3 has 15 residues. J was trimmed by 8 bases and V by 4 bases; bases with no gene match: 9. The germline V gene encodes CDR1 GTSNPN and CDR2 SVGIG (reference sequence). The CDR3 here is CAWTFTSGGAGTQYF. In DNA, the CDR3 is TGTGCCTGGACCTTTACTAGCGGGGGGGCAGGTACGCAGTATTTT.

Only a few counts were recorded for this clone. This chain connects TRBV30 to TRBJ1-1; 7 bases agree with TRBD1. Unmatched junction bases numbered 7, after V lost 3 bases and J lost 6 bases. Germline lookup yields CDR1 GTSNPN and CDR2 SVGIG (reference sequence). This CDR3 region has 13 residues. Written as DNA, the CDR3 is TGTGCCTGGAGGAGGGCAGGGGGTTCTGAAGCTTTCTTT. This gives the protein CAWRRAGGSEAFF.